The subject of this entry is one T cell receptor (beta chain). Per the study methods: Reference gene primers were amplified, and this amplification served to estimate nucleated cell counts. Assay: immunoSEQ multiplex PCR; the TCRdb copy retains only in-frame clones and omits some. V and J calls and clone size come straight from that table; D and trimming were deduced from the DNA. Of under 85,000 clones listed, roughly 87% are singletons. These data come from a study of blood T cell repertoires in COVID-19. Study context: Acute and convalescent COVID-19 specimens originated in the United States, Italy and Spain.

Sequencing was performed on peripheral blood. The source is a man aged 50 to 59 with acute or convalescent COVID-19.

The CDR3 DNA is TGCAGTGCTAGTCCCGGGGGCTCCTATAATTCACCCCTCCACTTT. This encodes CSASPGGSYNSPLHF. The chain is built from TRBV20-1 and TRBJ1-6; D might be TRBD1 (5 bases). This CDR3 region has 15 residues. Germline V gives CDR1 DFQATT, CDR2 SNEGSKA (reference sequence). With 3 bases removed from V and 0 bases from J, the gap between germline ends came to 9 bases.